The rows below give T cell receptor beta chains drawn from one sample of a study of CXCR3-negative and CXCR3-positive naive CD8 T cells. TCRdb reanalyzed the 5' RACE reads, giving one entry per CDR3 protein sequence and no DNA. The sample data list 130,000 to 150,000 distinct CDR3 sequences. Sequenced sample: naive CXCR3+ CD8+ T cells from blood. Receptors were obtained from a human donor in good health. Some clones in this sample may be carry-over from other donors' samples. Both conserved end residues are part of each CDR3. Each record gives: J gene, V gene, CDR3 protein.

j_call: TRBJ1-1; v_call: TRBV29-1; cdr3_aa: CSAAESTEAFF
j_call: TRBJ1-6; v_call: TRBV15; cdr3_aa: CATSSNREGSPLHF
j_call: TRBJ1-1; v_call: TRBV28; cdr3_aa: CASSLDSLNTEAFF
j_call: TRBJ2-7; v_call: TRBV20-1; cdr3_aa: CSARDLRGGTYEQYF
j_call: TRBJ2-5; v_call: TRBV28; cdr3_aa: CASSKVETAIFQETQYF
j_call: TRBJ2-5; v_call: TRBV24-1; cdr3_aa: CATSGRTSGGTSRTQYF
j_call: TRBJ1-6; v_call: TRBV27; cdr3_aa: CASSRAGGSPLHF
j_call: TRBJ1-1; v_call: TRBV10-3; cdr3_aa: CAISENRGRYTEAFF
j_call: TRBJ2-6; v_call: TRBV23-1; cdr3_aa: CASSQSGQGSGANVLTF
j_call: TRBJ2-3; v_call: TRBV7-7; cdr3_aa: CASSPGGRGGTDTQYF
j_call: TRBJ2-7; v_call: TRBV30; cdr3_aa: CAWSVGGVYEQYF
j_call: TRBJ2-2; v_call: TRBV4-1; cdr3_aa: CASSHEEGQATGELFF
j_call: TRBJ1-1; v_call: TRBV7-9; cdr3_aa: CASNRRINTEAFF
j_call: TRBJ2-7; v_call: TRBV7-8; cdr3_aa: CASSPASGGAHEQYF
j_call: TRBJ1-6; v_call: TRBV7-9; cdr3_aa: CASSLVGQGDNSPLHF
j_call: TRBJ2-3; v_call: TRBV7-9; cdr3_aa: CASSLNPGGSTDTQYF
j_call: TRBJ2-5; v_call: TRBV5-5; cdr3_aa: CASSLDRLQETQYF
j_call: TRBJ2-2; v_call: TRBV28; cdr3_aa: CASFPRNTGELFF
j_call: TRBJ2-1; v_call: TRBV7-9; cdr3_aa: CASSLPGTRSEQFF
j_call: TRBJ2-1; v_call: TRBV11-2; cdr3_aa: CASSSQSGYNEQFF
j_call: TRBJ2-1; v_call: TRBV7-9; cdr3_aa: CASSPRTGESYNEQFF
j_call: TRBJ2-1; v_call: TRBV3-1; cdr3_aa: CASRETGSIYNEQFF
j_call: TRBJ2-3; v_call: TRBV29-1; cdr3_aa: CSVHGSADTQYF
j_call: TRBJ1-6; v_call: TRBV6-6; cdr3_aa: CASSTGSYNSPLHF
j_call: TRBJ2-1; v_call: TRBV5-1; cdr3_aa: CASRGQDLYNEQFF
j_call: TRBJ2-1; v_call: TRBV6-5; cdr3_aa: CASSYGRGEQFF
j_call: TRBJ1-1; v_call: TRBV5-5; cdr3_aa: CASSWGQGGTTEAFF
j_call: TRBJ2-2; v_call: TRBV29-1; cdr3_aa: CSVDGGAGRDTGELFF
j_call: TRBJ2-2; v_call: TRBV13; cdr3_aa: CASSFMSAAHGELFF
j_call: TRBJ2-7; v_call: TRBV28; cdr3_aa: CASRRDRVEQYF
j_call: TRBJ2-1; v_call: TRBV2; cdr3_aa: CASSSSRSGDYNEQFF
j_call: TRBJ1-5; v_call: TRBV28; cdr3_aa: CASSLGFNQPQHF
j_call: TRBJ2-7; v_call: TRBV5-6; cdr3_aa: CASSFIRADEQYF
j_call: TRBJ2-5; v_call: TRBV7-8; cdr3_aa: CASSPWGEGGKETQYF
j_call: TRBJ2-7; v_call: TRBV10-3; cdr3_aa: CAISDLDMLGIHEQYF
j_call: TRBJ2-5; v_call: TRBV11-2; cdr3_aa: CASSSESAKETQYF
j_call: TRBJ2-1; v_call: TRBV6-5; cdr3_aa: CASTGLAGHNEQFF
j_call: TRBJ2-7; v_call: TRBV28; cdr3_aa: CASSFLRGDEQYF
j_call: TRBJ2-7; v_call: TRBV9; cdr3_aa: CASSFDSSYEQYF
j_call: TRBJ2-1; v_call: TRBV4-1; cdr3_aa: CASSPTSASYNEQFF
j_call: TRBJ1-1; v_call: TRBV6-6; cdr3_aa: CASSYSMGVMNTEAFF
j_call: TRBJ2-5; v_call: TRBV10-3; cdr3_aa: CAARGTAQETQYF
j_call: TRBJ2-7; v_call: TRBV5-1; cdr3_aa: CASRDRPHEQYF